This entry is about one T cell receptor (beta chain). Its target antigen remains unknown. Base qualities were left out, and no much larger clone turns up one base away. The data stem from a study of blood T cell repertoires in COVID-19 (dated by TCRdb to 2018 to 2021). About the study as a whole: Samples from collaborators originated in the United States, Italy and Spain and spanned both the acute and convalescent phases of COVID-19. The prospective study material was composed of cDNA or gDNA derived from T cells, B-cell-depleted T cells, or PBMCs. The repertoires were made available in a free public database intended to serve as a resource for research on the immune response to SARS-CoV-2. The samples were drawn from two sources: the first 160 participants of the ongoing ImmuneRACE study, and over 950 subjects contributed by 6 global collaborators. The sample metadata nearly always contained a de-identified subject ID, COVID-19 status, age in years and sex. HLA class I and class II types, where available, came from metadata supplied by the sample provider rather than from assay-based typing. Deeply sampled blood TCRbeta repertoires from subjects exposed to, actively infected with, or recovered from COVID-19 were included in the dataset.

Whole blood was collected in K2EDTA tubes by collaborating institutions according to the institutions' own protocols. Collaborator samples were shipped for TCRbeta analysis as frozen whole blood, isolated PBMCs, or DNA extracted from either sample type. What the research found in general, with its limitations: The quantity of clinical and demographic metadata differed by source and by participant and was supplied without curation.

TCRbeta CDR3 regions were amplified from genomic DNA using the immunoSEQ Assay, a bias-controlled multiplex PCR. In the original analysis: The number of nucleated cells in each sample was estimated by amplification of reference gene primers within the assay. To quantify the absolute abundance of each unique TCRbeta CDR3 rearrangement, sequence reads were collapsed and filtered. Productive Simpson clonality was computed per sample as the square root of Simpson's diversity index over productive rearrangements. TCRdb carries this immuneACCESS record with in-frame sequences only. Its versions omit some clonotypes, under half of them owing to an unresolved V gene in the studies checked, with the rest unexplained. The V and J calls and the clone size are those of that table, but D and trimming were determined from the DNA. Present in this sample are roughly 200,000 clones, more than 70% of which were seen just once. About 2.8% of the sample is taken by the ten largest.

V loses 4 bases of germline sequence and J loses 2 bases, and the interval between the two ends is 14 bases. The CDR3 covers 16 residues, taking in both the cysteine and the phenylalanine. The only DNA kept is the CDR3, 48 bases in frame from the first base. CDR1 is given as LNHNV and CDR2 as YYDKDF, both from the germline V gene (reference sequence). The receptor was isolated from an elderly woman with active or convalescent COVID-19. The sample taken for sequencing was peripheral blood. The chain is made from TRBV15 and TRBJ1-4, with a weak D call of TRBD1 (5 bases match). The CDR3 amino acid sequence is: CATSTPRKGTNEKLFF. The sequenced DNA: TGTGCCACCAGCACCCCGAGGAAGGGGACTAATGAAAAACTGTTTTTT.